The entry below gives a single T cell receptor beta chain sequence along with its context. Its antigen is undetermined. The V and J ends lost 1 base and 8 bases respectively, with 12 bases between them. Germline CDR1 SGHAT, CDR2 FQNNGV. The length of the CDR3 is 14 residues. The sample comes from a study of beta chain features in type 1 diabetes. On the study more broadly: All samples together contributed almost 110,000,000 sorted cells for examination. Study observations and caveats: The study found that naive, central memory and Treg TCRB repertoires appeared more similar in patients than in healthy donors. Type 1 diabetes patients showed a moderate but significant shortening of TCRB CDR3s in all four CD4+ subsets. Sequencing of cDNA might inflate the share of cells that strongly express TCR.

By way of CD45RO/CCR7/CD25/CD127/CD95/CD27, the CD4+ regulatory, stem cell-like memory, central memory and naive cells were sorted. Investigators reverse transcribed all isolated RNA, so they sequenced expressed TCRB transcripts. Generated by immunoSEQ multiplex PCR, the TCRdb table keeps only in-frame clones and is missing some. The sample lists about 53,000 clones; approximately 60% were seen once. This sequence was found in a woman between 25 and 40 years old with type 1 diabetes. The source material was stem cell memory CD4+ T cells from blood. The V gene is TRBV11-2, the J gene TRBJ2-1; D possibly corresponds to TRBD2 (5 bases). The CDR3 reads CASSLVRDWDEQFF. The CDR3 DNA is TGTGCCAGCAGCTTAGTCCGGGATTGGGATGAGCAGTTCTTC. Full variable domain (rest looked up from reference TRBV11-2 and TRBJ2-1): EAGVAQSPRYKIIEKRQSVAFWCNPISGHATLYWYQQILGQGPKLLIQFQNNGVVDDSQLPKDRFSAERLKGVDSTLKIQPAKLEDSAVYLCASSLVRDWDEQFFGPGTRLTVL.